These T cell receptor beta chains were read from a single sample in a study of T-cell memory formation after mild COVID-19. TCRdb recomputed calls from the 5' RACE reads with MiXCR, one row per CDR3 protein. The table shows tens of thousands of distinct CDR3 sequences, with more than 9% occurring only once. The sequencing input was PBMCs or a T cell subset sorted from them (not recorded which). The receptors originated from a man between 18 and 29 years old who had mild COVID-19 (a few samples of this study predate the infection). Cell type and time point are not known. Each CDR3 is given with its conserved first and last residue. The order of the fields is V gene, J gene, D gene, CDR3 length, clone size, CDR3 protein, CDR3 DNA. D genes are given only for firm matches. Clone sizes are given selectively: once, few, many, or a class where the clone is expanded.

v_call: TRBV6-5; j_call: TRBJ1-6; d_call: NA; cdr3_length: 15; clone_size: few; cdr3_aa: CASSPLLVGDSPLHF; cdr3_nt: TGTGCCAGCAGTCCGCTCCTCGTCGGGGATTCACCCCTCCACTTT
v_call: TRBV4-1; j_call: TRBJ2-1; d_call: NA; cdr3_length: 14; clone_size: many; cdr3_aa: CASSQDQGGNEQFF; cdr3_nt: TGCGCCAGCAGCCAAGATCAGGGGGGCAATGAGCAGTTCTTC
v_call: TRBV5-1; j_call: TRBJ2-2; d_call: NA; cdr3_length: 13; clone_size: many; cdr3_aa: CASREGSYGELFF; cdr3_nt: TGCGCCAGCAGGGAGGGGTCTTACGGGGAGCTGTTTTTT
v_call: TRBV7-2; j_call: TRBJ2-5; d_call: NA; cdr3_length: 13; clone_size: NA; cdr3_aa: CASSFDRQETQYF; cdr3_nt: TGTGCCAGCAGCTTTGACAGACAAGAGACCCAGTACTTC
v_call: TRBV12-3/TRBV12-4; j_call: TRBJ1-2; d_call: NA; cdr3_length: 15; clone_size: many; cdr3_aa: CASSSRGAHNYGYTF; cdr3_nt: TGTGCCAGCAGCAGTCGGGGGGCGCATAACTATGGCTACACCTTC
v_call: TRBV3-1; j_call: TRBJ1-3; d_call: NA; cdr3_length: 13; clone_size: few; cdr3_aa: CASSHMVGNTIYF; cdr3_nt: TGTGCCAGCAGCCATATGGTCGGAAACACCATATATTTT
v_call: TRBV20-1; j_call: TRBJ2-1; d_call: NA; cdr3_length: 13; clone_size: few; cdr3_aa: CSAPDSREDEQFF; cdr3_nt: TGCAGTGCTCCGGACTCAAGAGAGGATGAGCAGTTCTTC
v_call: TRBV4-1; j_call: TRBJ1-1; d_call: NA; cdr3_length: 14; clone_size: NA; cdr3_aa: CASSHWQGNTEAFF; cdr3_nt: TGCGCCAGCAGCCATTGGCAGGGGAACACTGAAGCTTTCTTT
v_call: TRBV6-1; j_call: TRBJ1-4; d_call: NA; cdr3_length: 18; clone_size: many; cdr3_aa: CASSWDFRSSAFNEKLFF; cdr3_nt: TGTGCCAGCAGTTGGGATTTTCGTTCGTCCGCCTTTAATGAAAAACTGTTTTTT
v_call: TRBV20-1; j_call: TRBJ1-2; d_call: TRBD1; cdr3_length: 11; clone_size: few; cdr3_aa: CSATGGYGYTF; cdr3_nt: TGCAGTGCTACAGGGGGCTATGGCTACACCTTC
v_call: TRBV5-1; j_call: TRBJ2-1; d_call: NA; cdr3_length: 15; clone_size: NA; cdr3_aa: CASSFSIKLGGEQFF; cdr3_nt: TGCGCCAGCAGCTTCAGTATCAAGTTGGGGGGTGAGCAGTTCTTC
v_call: TRBV4-3; j_call: TRBJ1-6; d_call: NA; cdr3_length: 14; clone_size: NA; cdr3_aa: CASSQDRNGSPLHF; cdr3_nt: TGCGCCAGCAGCCAAGATAGGAACGGTTCACCCCTCCACTTT
v_call: TRBV6-5; j_call: TRBJ1-5; d_call: TRBD1; cdr3_length: 18; clone_size: NA; cdr3_aa: CASSYSPPGQQWGQPQHF; cdr3_nt: TGTGCCAGCAGTTACTCACCGCCGGGACAGCAATGGGGTCAGCCCCAGCATTTT
v_call: TRBV7-9; j_call: TRBJ2-2; d_call: TRBD1; cdr3_length: 21; clone_size: NA; cdr3_aa: CASSSDKTLVRTGLFTGELFF; cdr3_nt: TGTGCCAGCAGCTCCGACAAAACCCTAGTTCGGACAGGGCTGTTCACCGGGGAGCTGTTTTTT
v_call: TRBV14; j_call: TRBJ2-7; d_call: NA; cdr3_length: 11; clone_size: few; cdr3_aa: CASSQDYEQYF; cdr3_nt: TGTGCCAGCAGCCAAGACTACGAGCAGTACTTC
v_call: TRBV29-1; j_call: TRBJ2-1; d_call: TRBD1; cdr3_length: 12; clone_size: NA; cdr3_aa: CSADSGGHEQFF; cdr3_nt: TGCAGCGCGGACTCAGGGGGCCATGAGCAGTTCTTC
v_call: TRBV14; j_call: TRBJ2-7; d_call: TRBD1; cdr3_length: 15; clone_size: few; cdr3_aa: CASSPGTGGIYEQYF; cdr3_nt: TGTGCCAGCAGCCCGGGGACAGGGGGCATCTACGAGCAGTACTTC
v_call: TRBV4-2; j_call: TRBJ2-2; d_call: NA; cdr3_length: 15; clone_size: NA; cdr3_aa: CASSKGEVNTGELFF; cdr3_nt: TGTGCCAGCAGCAAAGGGGAGGTGAACACCGGGGAGCTGTTTTTT